Presented here are 5 T cell receptor beta chains from one specimen sequenced in a study of CD8 T cells in Susac syndrome. Random-hexamer reverse transcription was applied to roughly 0.5 to 1 ug RNA. MiXCR, run by TCRdb on the immunoSEQ multiplex PCR reads, gives a single entry per CDR3 protein. The sample has about 80,000 distinct CDR3 sequences; about 96% are singletons. The sample comprised CD8+ T cells from PBMCs. The source is a human donor with Susac syndrome.

The J gene is TRBJ2-1, the V gene TRBV28; a weak D match, TRBD1 (6 bases). Looked up from germline, CDR1 is MDHEN and CDR2 is SYDVKM. This CDR3 region has 16 residues. Trimming pared 2 bases from V and 6 bases from J, leaving 17 bases between. The CDR3 nucleotides are TGTGCCAGCAGTTTAATTCTGTCAGGGGCGGTCAATGAGCAGTTCTTC. It translates to CASSLILSGAVNEQFF.

This sequence joins TRBV7-9 and TRBJ2-7; TRBD2 matches 8 bases. The trim removed 5 bases at V and 3 bases at J, leaving 12 bases unmatched. The CDR3 sequence is 16 residues long. Per germline, CDR1 SEHNR and CDR2 FQNEAQ (reference sequence). This CDR3 is CASSPPGGLGDYEQYF. The CDR3 DNA follows: TGTGCCAGCAGCCCCCCGGGAGGGTTGGGCGACTACGAGCAGTACTTC.

V gene TRBV4-3 combines with J gene TRBJ2-7; 10 bases align to TRBD1. Trimming at V came to 4 bases and at J to 4 bases, leaving 7 bases not matched to a gene. The CDR3 has 15 residues. CDR1 is LGHNA, CDR2 YSLEER, per germline. The CDR3 sequence is CASSPTGTGVYEQYV. For the CDR3, the DNA is TGCGCCAGCAGCCCTACTGGGACAGGGGTATACGAGCAGTACGTC.

V and J are TRBV19 and TRBJ2-5, with D maybe TRBD2 (5 bases). Germline-derived CDR1 and CDR2 are LNHDA and SQIVND (reference sequence). Trimming stripped 5 bases from V and 13 bases from J, with 14 bases between. The CDR3 totals 11 residues. In DNA form, the CDR3 reads TGTGCCAGTAGTTTTGGACTTAACACGTACTTC. Translated: CASSFGLNTYF.

This chain joins TRBV6-5 and TRBJ2-7; D is unclear. The CDR3 spans 13 residues. V was clipped by 0 bases and J by 7 bases, with 10 bases between them. Germline V gene lookup returns CDR1 MNHEY and CDR2 SVGAGI. CDR3: CASSYSAGLEQYV. CDR3 in DNA: TGTGCCAGCAGTTACTCTGCCGGGCTTGAGCAGTACGTC.